This entry concerns a single T cell receptor beta chain. This CDR3 has 15 amino acids. Trimming left V 2 bases short and J 2 bases short, with 10 bases between. CDR1 is SGHNT, CDR2 YYREEE, per germline (reference sequence). The data derive from a study of blood T cell repertoires in COVID-19. Turning to the study itself: Material from acute and convalescent COVID-19 was sourced from the United States, Italy and Spain.

As originally analysed: Quantification of nucleated cells was approximated via reference gene primer amplification. Assay used: immunoSEQ multiplex PCR; TCRdb lists only in-frame clones, some missing. The V and J calls and clone size come from that table; D and trimming were worked out from the DNA. The sample records 100,000 or so clones, approximately 89% being singletons. The sample taken for sequencing was peripheral blood. The source of this sequence is a man aged 55 to 70 with acute or convalescent COVID-19. The genes are TRBV5-4 and TRBJ2-2; tentatively, D is TRBD2 (6 bases). In DNA form, the CDR3 reads TGTGCCAGCAGCTTCGGGACTGATAACACCGGGGAGCTGTTTTTT. Translation: CASSFGTDNTGELFF.